One T cell receptor beta chain is described in this entry. After removal of 9 bases from V and 2 bases from J, the junction contained 2 bases not matched to a gene. Looked up from germline, CDR1 is LNHNV and CDR2 is YYDKDF (reference sequence). This CDR3 contains 13 residues. Adults between about 18 and 95 years of age took part from under 30 US areas. This specimen belongs to a study of blood T cell repertoires in COVID-19. Original analysis: From reference gene primer amplification, estimates of nucleated cell counts were derived. Method: immunoSEQ multiplex PCR; TCRdb's copy keeps in-frame clones and lacks some. V, J and clone size reflect that table, while D and trimming were determined from the DNA. The sample carries approximately 190,000 clones, 82% recorded once.

The specimen sequenced was PBMCs or T cells enriched from blood (not recorded which). The V and J genes are TRBV15 and TRBJ1-5; 9 bases fit TRBD1. The TCR was taken from a woman aged 55-70 years with acute COVID-19. The CDR3 bases are TGTGCCACTAGGACAGGGGGCAATCAGCCCCAGCATTTT. Residues: CATRTGGNQPQHF.